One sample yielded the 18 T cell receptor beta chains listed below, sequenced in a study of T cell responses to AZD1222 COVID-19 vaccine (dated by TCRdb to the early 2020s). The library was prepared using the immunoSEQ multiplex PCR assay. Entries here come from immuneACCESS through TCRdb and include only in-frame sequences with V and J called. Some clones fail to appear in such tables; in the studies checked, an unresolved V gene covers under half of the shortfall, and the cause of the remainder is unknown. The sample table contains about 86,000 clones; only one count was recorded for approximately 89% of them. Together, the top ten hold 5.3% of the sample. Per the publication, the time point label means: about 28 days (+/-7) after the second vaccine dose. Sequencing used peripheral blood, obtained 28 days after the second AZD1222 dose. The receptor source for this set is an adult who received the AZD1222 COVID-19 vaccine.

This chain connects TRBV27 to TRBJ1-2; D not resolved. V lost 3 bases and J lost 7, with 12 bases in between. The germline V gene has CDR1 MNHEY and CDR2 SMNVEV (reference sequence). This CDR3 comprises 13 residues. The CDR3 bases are TGTGCCAGCAGTTTCCGTGGGCGGGGTGGCTACACCTTC. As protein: CASSFRGRGGYTF.

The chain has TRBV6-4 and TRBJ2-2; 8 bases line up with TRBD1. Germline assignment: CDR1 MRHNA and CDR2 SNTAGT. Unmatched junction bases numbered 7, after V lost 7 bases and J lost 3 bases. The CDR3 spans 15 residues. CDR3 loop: CASTRTGSDTGELFF. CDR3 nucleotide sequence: TGTGCCAGCACTCGGACAGGGTCGGACACCGGGGAGCTGTTTTTT.

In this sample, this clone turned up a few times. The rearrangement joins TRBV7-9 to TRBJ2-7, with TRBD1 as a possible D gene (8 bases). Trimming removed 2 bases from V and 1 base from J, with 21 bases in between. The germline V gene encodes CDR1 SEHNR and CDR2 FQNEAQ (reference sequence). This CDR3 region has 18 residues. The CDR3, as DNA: TGTGCCAGCAGCTTATTGGGCTGGGAGGGGACAGGTTCCTACGAGCAGTACTTC. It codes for CASSLLGWEGTGSYEQYF.

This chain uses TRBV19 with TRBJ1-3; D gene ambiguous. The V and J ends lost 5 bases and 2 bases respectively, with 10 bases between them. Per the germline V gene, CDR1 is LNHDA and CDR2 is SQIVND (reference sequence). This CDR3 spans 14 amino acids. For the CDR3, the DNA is TGTGCCAGTAGTGAATCCAGAACTGGAAACACCATATATTTT. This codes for CASSESRTGNTIYF.

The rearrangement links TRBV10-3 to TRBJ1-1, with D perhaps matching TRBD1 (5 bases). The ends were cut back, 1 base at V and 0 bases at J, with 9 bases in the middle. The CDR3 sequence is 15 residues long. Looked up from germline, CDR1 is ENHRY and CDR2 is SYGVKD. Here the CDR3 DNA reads TGTGCCATCAGTGAGTACCCCAGGGTGAACACTGAAGCTTTCTTT. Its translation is CAISEYPRVNTEAFF.

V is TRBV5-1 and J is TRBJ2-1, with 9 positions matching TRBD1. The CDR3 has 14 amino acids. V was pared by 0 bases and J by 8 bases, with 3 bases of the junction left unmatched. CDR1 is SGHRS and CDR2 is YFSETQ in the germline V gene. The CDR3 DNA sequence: TGCGCCAGCAGCTTGGAACAGGGGGCTGATGAGCAGTTCTTC. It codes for CASSLEQGADEQFF. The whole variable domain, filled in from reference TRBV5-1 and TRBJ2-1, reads KAGVTQTPRYLIKTRGQQVTLSCSPISGHRSVSWYQQTPGQGLQFLFEYFSETQRNKGNFPGRFSGRQFSNSRSEMNVSTLELGDSALYLCASSLEQGADEQFFGPGTRLTVL.

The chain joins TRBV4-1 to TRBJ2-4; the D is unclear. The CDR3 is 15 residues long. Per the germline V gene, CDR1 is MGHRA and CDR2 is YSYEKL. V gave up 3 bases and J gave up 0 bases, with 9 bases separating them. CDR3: CASSHPALAKNIQYF. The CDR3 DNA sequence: TGCGCCAGCAGCCATCCGGCACTAGCCAAAAACATTCAGTACTTC.

The CDR3 DNA follows: TGCGCCAGCAGCCGGACAGGGGCCGGGGAGCTGTTTTTT. Protein: CASSRTGAGELFF. V gene TRBV4-1 combines with J gene TRBJ2-2; the match to TRBD1 covers 9 bases. CDR1 and CDR2 from the germline V gene are MGHRA and YSYEKL. This CDR3 region has 13 residues. V was clipped by 4 bases and J by 6 bases; unmatched bases: 0.

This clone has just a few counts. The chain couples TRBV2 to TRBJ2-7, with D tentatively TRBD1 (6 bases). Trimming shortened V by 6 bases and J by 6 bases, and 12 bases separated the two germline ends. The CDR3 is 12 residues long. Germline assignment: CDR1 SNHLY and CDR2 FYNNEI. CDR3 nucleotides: TGTGCCAGCAGCGGGTCAGGGGCCGAGCAGTACGTC. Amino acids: CASSGSGAEQYV.

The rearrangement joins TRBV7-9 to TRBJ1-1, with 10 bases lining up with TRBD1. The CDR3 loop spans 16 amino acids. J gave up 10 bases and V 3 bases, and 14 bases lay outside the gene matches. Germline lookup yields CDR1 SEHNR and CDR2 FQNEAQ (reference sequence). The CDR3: CASSFLPGQGDPAAFF. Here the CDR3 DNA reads TGTGCCAGCAGCTTTCTCCCAGGACAGGGGGATCCAGCAGCTTTCTTT.

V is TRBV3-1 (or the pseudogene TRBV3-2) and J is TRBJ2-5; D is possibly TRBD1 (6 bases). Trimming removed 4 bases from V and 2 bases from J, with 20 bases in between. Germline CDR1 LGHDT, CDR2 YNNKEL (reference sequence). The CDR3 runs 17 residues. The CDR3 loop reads CASSRRAGTGPQETQYF. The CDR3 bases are TGTGCCAGCAGCCGACGAGCCGGAACAGGGCCACAAGAGACCCAGTACTTC.

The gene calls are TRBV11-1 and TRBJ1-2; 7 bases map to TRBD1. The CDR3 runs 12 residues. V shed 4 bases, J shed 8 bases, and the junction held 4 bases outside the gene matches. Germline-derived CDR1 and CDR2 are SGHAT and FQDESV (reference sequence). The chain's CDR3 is CASSSTTGGYTF. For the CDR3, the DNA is TGTGCCAGCAGCTCGACGACAGGGGGCTACACCTTC.

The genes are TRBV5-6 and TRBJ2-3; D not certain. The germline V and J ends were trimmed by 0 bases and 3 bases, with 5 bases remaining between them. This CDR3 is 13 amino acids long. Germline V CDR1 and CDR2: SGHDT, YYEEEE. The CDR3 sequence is CASSLELTDTQYF. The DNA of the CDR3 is TGTGCCAGCAGCTTGGAGTTGACAGATACGCAGTATTTT.

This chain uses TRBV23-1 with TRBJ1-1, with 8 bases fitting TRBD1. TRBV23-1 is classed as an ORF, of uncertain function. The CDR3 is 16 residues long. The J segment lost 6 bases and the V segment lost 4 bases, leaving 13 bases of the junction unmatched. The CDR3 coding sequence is TGCGCCAGCAGTCGGGGGACAGGTGGGGTTAACGCTGAAGCTTTCTTT. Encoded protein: CASSRGTGGVNAEAFF.

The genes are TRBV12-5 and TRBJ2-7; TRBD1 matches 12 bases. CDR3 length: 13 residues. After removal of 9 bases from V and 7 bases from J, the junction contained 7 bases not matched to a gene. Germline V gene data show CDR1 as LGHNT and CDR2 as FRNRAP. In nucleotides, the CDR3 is TGTGCTAGCTCGGGACAGGGGGCGAGTGAGCAGTACGTC. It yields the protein CASSGQGASEQYV.

This CDR3 reads CASSWGGRAQYF. As DNA, the CDR3 is TGTGCCAGCTCATGGGGGGGAAGGGCCCAGTACTTC. The chain combines TRBV7-6 with TRBJ2-5; 7 bases map to TRBD2. CDR3 length: 12 amino acids. V lost 8 bases and J lost 9; bases outside the gene matches: 9. Germline V gene lookup returns CDR1 SGHVS and CDR2 FNYEAQ.

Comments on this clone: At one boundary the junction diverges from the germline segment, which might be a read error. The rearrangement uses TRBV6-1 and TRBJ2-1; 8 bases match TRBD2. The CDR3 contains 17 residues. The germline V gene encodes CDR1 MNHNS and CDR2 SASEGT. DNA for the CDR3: TGTGCCAGCAGCGAAGTTAGCGGGGCAAGCTCCTACAATGAGCAGTTCTTC. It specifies CASSEVSGASSYNEQFF.

In DNA, the CDR3 is TGTGCCAGTAGGATCACTAGCGGGGGGAATCATGAGCAGTTCTTC. Translating it yields CASRITSGGNHEQFF. This chain uses TRBV19 with TRBJ2-1; 12 bases line up with TRBD2. With 6 bases clipped from V and 8 bases from J, the junction kept 8 bases outside the gene matches. Germline CDR1 and CDR2: LNHDA and SQIVND (reference sequence). The CDR3 runs 15 residues.